Sequencing of this TCR beta chain was carried out in a study of blood T cell repertoires in COVID-19. Germline V gives CDR1 LNHNV, CDR2 YYDKDF (reference sequence). The V gene end was trimmed by 1 base and the J gene end by 5 bases; junction bases not matched to a gene: 4. The CDR3 is 15 residues long. The repertoire was sequenced with immunoSEQ multiplex PCR; TCRdb's copy has only in-frame clones and lacks some. In the table there are fewer than 250,000 clones, around four fifths of which are singletons. The TCR comes from an older woman with active or convalescent COVID-19. The genes are TRBV15 and TRBJ2-1, with TRBD1 matching 8 bases. Sequencing input: peripheral blood. This CDR3 is CATSRAGTGHNEQFF. As DNA, the CDR3 is TGTGCCACCAGCAGAGCCGGGACAGGCCACAATGAGCAGTTCTTC.